This T cell receptor beta chain was observed in a study of regulatory T cells in long-lasting Graves disease (dated by TCRdb to about 2021). Looking at the study overall: Persistent Graves' disease was defined as persistently positive TSH receptor autoantibodies together with antithyroid drug treatment for over 5 years. Peripheral blood TCR sequencing and RNA sequencing compared persistent Graves' disease patients with newly diagnosed Graves' disease patients. The study was conducted in China and was registered as a clinical trial. TCR sequencing covered some 13 persistent and about 20 newly diagnosed Graves' disease patients, some 33 samples in total. Persistent Graves' disease patients in the clinical cohort had taken antithyroid drugs for about 10.3 years on average. Paper-wide results and their limitations: As a limitation, the authors acknowledged that the small sample size may reduce accuracy. Persistent patients shared more public clonotypes among themselves (fewer than 3,000) than newly diagnosed patients did (about 900). Sequencing and analysis were restricted to the TCR beta chain. Lower TCR Shannon entropy and fewer highly expanded clones were observed in persistent Graves' disease patients than in newly diagnosed patients, which suggested clonal expansion. Peripheral blood alone was examined, since thyroid tissue, which constituted the primary lesion, could not be accessed.

Taken with the paper, the label for time point translates to: persistent/refractory GD, antithyroid drugs over 5 years with positive TRAb. For both TCR sequencing and RNA sequencing, RNA was extracted from PBMCs using TRIzol. The diagnosis of Graves' disease was made according to American Thyroid Association guidelines. Patients for the study were recruited at an endocrinology department in Xi'an, China. Each patient gave around 9.2 milliliters of peripheral blood, collected in an EDTA anticoagulant tube. Ficoll Paque Plus density gradient separation was used to isolate PBMCs, and no further T cell sorting was done. RNA quality was checked with an Agilent 2100 Bioanalyzer and agarose gel, and concentration with a NanoDrop 2000. Library preparation used multiplex PCR. Sequencing was performed on an Illumina HiSeq 4000. TCR beta libraries were built with iRepertoire HTBI primers and Arm-PCR amplification of CDR3 regions. Before sequencing, the PCR products went through gel purification. In the paper's pipeline: A total of 62 TRBV and about 13 TRBJ segments were identified across samples and were used for gene usage analysis of CDR3 amino acid clonotypes. COPE and FqMerger were used to merge the filtered high-quality paired reads into contigs. BLAST was used to align contigs to IMGT TRBV, TRBD and TRBJ reference genes, and CDR3 was defined according to IMGT. Any clonotype with a frequency above 0.1% was classified as a highly expanded clone. Shannon entropy served as the measure of repertoire diversity, while the Gini coefficient captured V-J evenness. A clonotype found in more than one individual was treated as public. The public reads were reanalyzed by TCRdb: fastp trimming at Q25, MiXCR alignment, in-frame beta chains only. One record per CDR3 amino acid sequence lists the most common genes and DNA. For this entry, the V and J calls and clone size follow TCRdb and not the study's own pipeline. Within this sample are roughly 430,000 distinct CDR3 sequences, with approximately 22% of them counted one time only. The ten largest account for around 15% of the sample.

With respect to this clonotype: What this receptor recognizes is not known. Given a much more abundant clone one base away, this may be a read error.

The origin of this receptor is a female donor with Graves disease. Sequenced here: peripheral blood mononuclear cells (PBMCs), sampled when the disease was refractory, from a patient treated with antithyroid drugs.

The CDR3 reads as follows: CASSPGEIRSYEQYF. The nucleotides read TGTGCCAGCAGCCCAGGCGAGATACGCTCCTACGAGCAGTACTTC. The V and J genes are TRBV28 and TRBJ2-7; the D gene remains uncertain. Sequences MDHEN (CDR1) and SYDVKM (CDR2) are obtained from the germline V gene. V and J lose 6 bases and 0 bases, and a span of 15 bases separates them. CDR3 length: 15 amino acids, cysteine to phenylalanine. The read is trimmed to its CDR3 DNA, 45 bases read in frame from base 1.